This entry is about one T cell receptor (beta chain). Every bit of the isolated RNA underwent reverse transcription, so sequencing read expressed TCRB transcripts. Generated by immunoSEQ multiplex PCR, the TCRdb table keeps only in-frame clones and is missing some. The sample includes roughly 140,000 clones, about 51% of them seen just once. These data come from a study of beta chain features in type 1 diabetes. There are 14 residues in the CDR3. V shed 5 bases, J shed 10 bases, and the junction held 8 bases outside the gene matches. Germline-derived CDR1 and CDR2 are SGHDT and YYEEEE. Donors underwent one heparinised blood draw, 100 to 150 mL on average.

Sample: Tregs from blood. The chain carries TRBV5-6 and TRBJ1-6; 8 bases align to TRBD1. The receptor comes from a man aged 18 to 29 in good health. The CDR3 protein is CASSSTGVRSPLHF. CDR3 bases: TGTGCCAGCAGTTCGACAGGGGTGCGGTCACCCCTCCACTTT. Complete variable domain (other parts from reference TRBV5-6 and TRBJ1-6): DAGVTQSPTHLIKTRGQQVTLRCSPKSGHDTVSWYQQALGQGPQFIFQYYEEEERQRGNFPDRFSGHQFPNYSSELNVNALLLGDSALYLCASSSTGVRSPLHFGNGTRLTVT.